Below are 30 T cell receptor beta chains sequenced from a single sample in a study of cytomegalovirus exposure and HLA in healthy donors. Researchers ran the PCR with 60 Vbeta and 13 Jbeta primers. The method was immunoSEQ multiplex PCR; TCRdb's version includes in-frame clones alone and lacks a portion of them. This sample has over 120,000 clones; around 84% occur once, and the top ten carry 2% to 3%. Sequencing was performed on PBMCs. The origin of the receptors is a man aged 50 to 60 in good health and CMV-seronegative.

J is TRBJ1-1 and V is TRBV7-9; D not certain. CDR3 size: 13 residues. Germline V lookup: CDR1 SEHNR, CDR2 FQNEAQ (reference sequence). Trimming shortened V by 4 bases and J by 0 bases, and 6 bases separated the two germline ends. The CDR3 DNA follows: TGTGCCAGCAGCTCCCCAGTGAACACTGAAGCTTTCTTT. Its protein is CASSSPVNTEAFF.

CDR3 in DNA: TGTGCCAGCAGCTTAGTCGGGAACACCGGGGAGCTGTTTTTT. Amino acids: CASSLVGNTGELFF. The rearrangement uses TRBV7-9 and TRBJ2-2; no clear D gene. V was trimmed by 1 base and J by 1 base, leaving 4 bases between them. Germline CDR1 is SEHNR and CDR2 is FQNEAQ (reference sequence). CDR3 length equals 14 residues.

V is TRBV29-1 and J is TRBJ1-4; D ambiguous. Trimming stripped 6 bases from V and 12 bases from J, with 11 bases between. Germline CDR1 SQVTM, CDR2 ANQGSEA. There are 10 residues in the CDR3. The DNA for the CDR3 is TGCAGCGTCCAATCCACAGAACTGTTTTTT. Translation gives CSVQSTELFF.

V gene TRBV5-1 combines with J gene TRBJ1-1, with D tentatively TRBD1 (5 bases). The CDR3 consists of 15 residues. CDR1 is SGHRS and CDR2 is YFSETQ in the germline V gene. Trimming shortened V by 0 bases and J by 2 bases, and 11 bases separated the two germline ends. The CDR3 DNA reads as TGCGCCAGCAGCTTGGAATCAGGGATAAACACTGAAGCTTTCTTT. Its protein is CASSLESGINTEAFF.

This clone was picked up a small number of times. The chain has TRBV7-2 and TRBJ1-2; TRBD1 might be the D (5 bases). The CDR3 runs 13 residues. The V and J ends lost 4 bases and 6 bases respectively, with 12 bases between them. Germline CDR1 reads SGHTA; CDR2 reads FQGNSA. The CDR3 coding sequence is TGTGCCAGCAGCTCCACGGACACGAATGGCTACACCTTC. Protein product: CASSSTDTNGYTF.

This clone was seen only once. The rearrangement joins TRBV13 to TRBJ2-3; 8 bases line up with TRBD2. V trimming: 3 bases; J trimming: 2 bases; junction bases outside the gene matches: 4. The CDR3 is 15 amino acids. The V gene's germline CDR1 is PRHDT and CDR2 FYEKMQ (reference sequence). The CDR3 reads CASSFGGADTDTQYF. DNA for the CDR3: TGTGCCAGCAGCTTCGGGGGGGCCGACACAGATACGCAGTATTTT.

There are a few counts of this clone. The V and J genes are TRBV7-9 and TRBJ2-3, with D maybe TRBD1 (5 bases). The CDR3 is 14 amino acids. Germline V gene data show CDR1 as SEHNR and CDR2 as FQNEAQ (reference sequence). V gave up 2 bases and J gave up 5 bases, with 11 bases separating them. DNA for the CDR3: TGTGCCAGCAGCTTATCAGGGTTGGTAGATACGCAGTATTTT. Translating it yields CASSLSGLVDTQYF.

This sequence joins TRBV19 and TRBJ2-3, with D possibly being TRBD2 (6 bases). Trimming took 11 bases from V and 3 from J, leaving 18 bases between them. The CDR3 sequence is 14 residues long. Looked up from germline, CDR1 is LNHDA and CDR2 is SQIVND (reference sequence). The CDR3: CALRPPGRTDTQYF. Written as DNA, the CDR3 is TGTGCCCTTAGGCCCCCAGGGAGGACAGATACGCAGTATTTT.

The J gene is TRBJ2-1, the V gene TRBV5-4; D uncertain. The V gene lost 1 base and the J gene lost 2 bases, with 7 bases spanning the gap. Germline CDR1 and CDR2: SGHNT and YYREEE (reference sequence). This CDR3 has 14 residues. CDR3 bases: TGTGCCAGCAGCTTGATTAGAACCTACAATGAGCAGTTCTTC. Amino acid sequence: CASSLIRTYNEQFF.

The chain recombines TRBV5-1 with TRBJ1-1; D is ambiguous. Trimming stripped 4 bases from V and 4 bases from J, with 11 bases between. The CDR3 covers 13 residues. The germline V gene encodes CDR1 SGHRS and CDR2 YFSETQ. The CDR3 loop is CASSQVGSTEAFF. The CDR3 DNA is TGCGCCAGCAGCCAGGTGGGGAGCACTGAAGCTTTCTTT.

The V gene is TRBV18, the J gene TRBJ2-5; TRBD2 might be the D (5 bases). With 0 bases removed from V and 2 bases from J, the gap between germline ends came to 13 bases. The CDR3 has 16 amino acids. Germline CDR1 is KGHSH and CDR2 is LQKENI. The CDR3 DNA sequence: TGTGCCAGCTCACCACCCCTGGGAGTGAAGCAAGAGACCCAGTACTTC. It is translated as CASSPPLGVKQETQYF.

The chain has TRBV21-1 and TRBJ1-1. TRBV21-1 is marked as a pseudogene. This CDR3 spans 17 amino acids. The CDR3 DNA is TGTGCCAGCAGCAAAGCGAGAAAGGGGAGGGTAAGGACTGAAGCTTTCTTT. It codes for CASSKARKGRVRTEAFF.

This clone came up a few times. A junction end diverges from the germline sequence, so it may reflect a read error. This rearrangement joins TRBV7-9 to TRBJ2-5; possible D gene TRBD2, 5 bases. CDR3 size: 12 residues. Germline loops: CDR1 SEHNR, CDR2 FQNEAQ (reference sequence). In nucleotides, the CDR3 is TGTTCCAGCGCTTCGGGACAAGAGACCCAGTACTTC. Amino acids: CSSASGQETQYF.

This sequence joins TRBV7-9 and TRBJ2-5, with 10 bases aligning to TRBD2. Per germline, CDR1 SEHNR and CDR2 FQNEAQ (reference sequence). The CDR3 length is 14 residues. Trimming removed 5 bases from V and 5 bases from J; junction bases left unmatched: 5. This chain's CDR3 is CASSKRGGLETQYF. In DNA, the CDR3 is TGTGCCAGCAGCAAGCGGGGGGGCTTGGAGACCCAGTACTTC.

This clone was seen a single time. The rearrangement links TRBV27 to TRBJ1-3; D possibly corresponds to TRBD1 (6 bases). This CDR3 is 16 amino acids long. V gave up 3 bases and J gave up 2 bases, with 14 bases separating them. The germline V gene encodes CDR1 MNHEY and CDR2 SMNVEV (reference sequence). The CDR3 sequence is CASSLRGGAPGNTIYF. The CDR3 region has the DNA TGTGCCAGCAGTTTGAGGGGGGGCGCTCCTGGAAACACCATATATTTT.

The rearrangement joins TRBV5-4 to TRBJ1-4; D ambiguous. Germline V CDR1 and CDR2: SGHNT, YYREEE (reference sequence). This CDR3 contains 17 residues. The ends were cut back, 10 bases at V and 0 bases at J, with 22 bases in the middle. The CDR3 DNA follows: TGTGCCGGGCTTAGACTAGGGAGGACCACAACTAATGAAAAACTGTTTTTT. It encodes CAGLRLGRTTTNEKLFF.

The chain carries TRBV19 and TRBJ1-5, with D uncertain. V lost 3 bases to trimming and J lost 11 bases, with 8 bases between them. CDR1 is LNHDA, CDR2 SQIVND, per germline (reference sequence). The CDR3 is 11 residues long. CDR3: CASSMGRTQHF. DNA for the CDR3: TGTGCCAGTAGTATGGGGAGAACCCAGCATTTT.

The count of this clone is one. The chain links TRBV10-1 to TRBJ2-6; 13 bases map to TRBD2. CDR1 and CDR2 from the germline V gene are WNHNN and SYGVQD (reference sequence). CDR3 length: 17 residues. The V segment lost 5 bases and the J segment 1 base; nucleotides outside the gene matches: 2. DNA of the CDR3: TGCGCCAGCAGTAAACTAGCGGGAGGGTCTGGGGCCAACGTCCTGACTTTC. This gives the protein CASSKLAGGSGANVLTF.

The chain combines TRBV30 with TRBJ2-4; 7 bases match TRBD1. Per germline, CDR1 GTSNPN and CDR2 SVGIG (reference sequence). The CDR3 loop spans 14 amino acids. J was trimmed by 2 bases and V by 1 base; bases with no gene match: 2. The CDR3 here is CAWSAGQSKNIQYF. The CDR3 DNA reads TGTGCCTGGAGTGCGGGACAGTCCAAAAACATTCAGTACTTC.

CDR3 protein: CASTRLWGGSSYNEQFF. The CDR3, as DNA: TGTGCCAGCACCCGACTGTGGGGGGGGAGCTCCTACAATGAGCAGTTCTTC. V and J are TRBV27 and TRBJ2-1; 7 nucleotides agree with TRBD2. Germline CDR1 is MNHEY and CDR2 is SMNVEV (reference sequence). The CDR3 runs 17 residues. V lost 7 bases, J lost 0 bases, and 12 bases stayed unmatched.

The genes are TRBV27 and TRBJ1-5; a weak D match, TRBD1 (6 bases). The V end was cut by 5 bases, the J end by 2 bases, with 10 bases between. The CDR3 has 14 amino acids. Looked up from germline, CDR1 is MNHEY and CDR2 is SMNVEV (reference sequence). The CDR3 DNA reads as TGTGCCAGCAGTGTCCAGGGGCGCAATCAGCCCCAGCATTTT. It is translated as CASSVQGRNQPQHF.

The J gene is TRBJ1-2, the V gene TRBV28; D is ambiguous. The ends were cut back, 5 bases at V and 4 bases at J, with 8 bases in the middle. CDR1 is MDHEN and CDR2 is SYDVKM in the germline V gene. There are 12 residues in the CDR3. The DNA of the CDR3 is TGTGCCAGCAGTCAGGCACTCTATGGCTACACCTTC. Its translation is CASSQALYGYTF.

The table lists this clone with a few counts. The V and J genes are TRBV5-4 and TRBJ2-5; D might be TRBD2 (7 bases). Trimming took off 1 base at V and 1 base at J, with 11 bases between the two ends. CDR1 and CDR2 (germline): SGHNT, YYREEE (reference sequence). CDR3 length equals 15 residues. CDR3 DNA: TGTGCCAGCAGCTTGTATGGGGGGGCCCAAGAGACCCAGTACTTC. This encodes CASSLYGGAQETQYF.

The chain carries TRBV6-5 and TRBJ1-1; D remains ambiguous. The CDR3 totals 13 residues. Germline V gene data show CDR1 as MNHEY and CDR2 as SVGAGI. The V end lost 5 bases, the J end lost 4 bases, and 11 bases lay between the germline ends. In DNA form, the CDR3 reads TGTGCCAGCAGTCCACGTTCGGGCACTGAAGCTTTCTTT. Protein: CASSPRSGTEAFF.

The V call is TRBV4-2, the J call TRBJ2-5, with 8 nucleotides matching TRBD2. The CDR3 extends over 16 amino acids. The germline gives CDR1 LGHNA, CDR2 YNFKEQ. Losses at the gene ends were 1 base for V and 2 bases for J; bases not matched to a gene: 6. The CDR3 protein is CASSQAAGRVQETQYF. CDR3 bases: TGTGCCAGCAGCCAAGCAGCCGGGAGGGTACAAGAGACCCAGTACTTC.

CDR3 protein: CASSLTGTLQETQYF. The CDR3 DNA reads TGTGCCAGCAGCTTGACGGGGACACTCCAAGAGACCCAGTACTTC. The chain recombines TRBV5-6 with TRBJ2-5; D perhaps matches TRBD1 (6 bases). This CDR3 spans 15 amino acids. From germline, CDR1 is SGHDT and CDR2 YYEEEE. Trimming left V 1 base short and J 1 base short, with 11 bases between. The full variable domain, in which reference TRBV5-6 and TRBJ2-5 provide the parts outside the CDR3, is DAGVTQSPTHLIKTRGQQVTLRCSPKSGHDTVSWYQQALGQGPQFIFQYYEEEERQRGNFPDRFSGHQFPNYSSELNVNALLLGDSALYLCASSLTGTLQETQYFGPGTRLLVL.

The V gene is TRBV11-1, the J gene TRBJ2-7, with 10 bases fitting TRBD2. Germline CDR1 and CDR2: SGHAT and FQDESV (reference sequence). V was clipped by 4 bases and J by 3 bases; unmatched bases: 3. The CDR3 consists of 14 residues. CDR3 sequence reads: CASSYRLAGYEQYF. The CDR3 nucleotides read TGTGCCAGCAGCTACCGACTAGCGGGCTACGAGCAGTACTTC.

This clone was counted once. The CDR3: CARSFPNLFDRGRSEQFF. CDR3 sequence (DNA): TGTGCCAGAAGCTTCCCCAACCTCTTCGACAGGGGGCGTAGTGAGCAGTTCTTC. This chain uses TRBV5-3 with TRBJ2-1; 10 bases agree with TRBD1. TRBV5-3 is placed among ORFs of uncertain function. This CDR3 region has 18 residues. V lost 2 bases to trimming and J lost 9 bases; unmatched junction nucleotides: 17.

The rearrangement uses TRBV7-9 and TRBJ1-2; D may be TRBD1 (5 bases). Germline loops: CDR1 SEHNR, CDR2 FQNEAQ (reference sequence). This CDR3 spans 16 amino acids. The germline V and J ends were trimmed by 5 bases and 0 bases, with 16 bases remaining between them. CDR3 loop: CASSPPGGLANYGYTF. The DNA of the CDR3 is TGTGCCAGCAGCCCACCGGGGGGACTGGCTAACTATGGCTACACCTTC. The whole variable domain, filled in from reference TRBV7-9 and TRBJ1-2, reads DTGVSQNPRHKITKRGQNVTFRCDPISEHNRLYWYRQTLGQGPEFLTYFQNEAQLEKSRLLSDRFSAERPKGSFSTLEIQRTEQGDSAMYLCASSPPGGLANYGYTFGSGTRLTVV.

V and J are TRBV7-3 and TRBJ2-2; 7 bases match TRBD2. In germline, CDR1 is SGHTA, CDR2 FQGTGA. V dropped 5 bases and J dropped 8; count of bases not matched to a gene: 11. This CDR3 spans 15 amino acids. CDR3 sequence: CASSPGTTNVGELFF. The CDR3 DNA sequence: TGTGCCAGCAGCCCCGGGACTACCAACGTGGGGGAGCTGTTTTTT.